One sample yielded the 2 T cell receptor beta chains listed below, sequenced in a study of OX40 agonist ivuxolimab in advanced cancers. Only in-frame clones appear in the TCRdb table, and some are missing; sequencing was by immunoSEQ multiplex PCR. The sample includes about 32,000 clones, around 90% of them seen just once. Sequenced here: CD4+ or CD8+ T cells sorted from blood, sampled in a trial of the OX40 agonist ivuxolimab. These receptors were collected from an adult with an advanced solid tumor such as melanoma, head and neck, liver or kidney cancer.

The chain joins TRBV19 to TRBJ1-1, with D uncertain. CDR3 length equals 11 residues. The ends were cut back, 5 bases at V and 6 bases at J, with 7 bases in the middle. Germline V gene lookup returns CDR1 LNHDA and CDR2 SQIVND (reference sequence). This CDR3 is CASSVGAEAFF. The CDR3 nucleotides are TGTGCCAGTAGTGTGGGCGCTGAAGCTTTCTTT.

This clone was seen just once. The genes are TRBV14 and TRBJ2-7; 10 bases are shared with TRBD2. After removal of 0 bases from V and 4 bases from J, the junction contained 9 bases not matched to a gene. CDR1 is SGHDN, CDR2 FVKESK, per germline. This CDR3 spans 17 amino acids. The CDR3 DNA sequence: TGTGCCAGCAGCCAAGATCAAGCGGGAGGGTTTGGGTACGAGCAGTACTTC. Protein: CASSQDQAGGFGYEQYF.